The 7 T cell receptor beta chains below all came from one sample that was sequenced in a study of OX40 agonist ivuxolimab in advanced cancers. Produced via immunoSEQ multiplex PCR; TCRdb's table is partial and in-frame only. The sample includes over 25,000 clones, nearly 90% of them seen just once. Sequencing was performed on CD4+ or CD8+ T cells sorted from blood, taken in a trial of the OX40 agonist ivuxolimab. Source of these receptors: an adult with an advanced solid tumor such as melanoma, head and neck, liver or kidney cancer.

J is TRBJ1-1 and V is TRBV5-4; perhaps TRBD1 as D (6 bases). CDR3 length: 12 residues. Trimming stripped 3 bases from V and 8 bases from J, with 11 bases between. CDR1 is SGHNT, CDR2 YYREEE, per germline (reference sequence). The CDR3 DNA is TGTGCCAGCAGCTCTGCCGGGACAGAAGCTTTCTTT. Its protein is CASSSAGTEAFF.

The chain links TRBV6-6 to TRBJ1-2; perhaps TRBD1 as D (5 bases). In germline, CDR1 is MNHNY, CDR2 SVGAGI (reference sequence). V was shortened by 0 bases and J by 4 bases, with 9 bases between the two germline ends. The CDR3 runs to 14 residues. The CDR3 loop reads CASSYSATAYGYTF. In nucleotides, the CDR3 is TGTGCCAGCAGTTACTCTGCGACAGCCTATGGCTACACCTTC.

The chain recombines TRBV7-2 with TRBJ2-1, with D perhaps matching TRBD2 (6 bases). Between the trimmed V and J ends, which lost 1 base and 6 bases, there was a span of 16 bases. CDR1 is SGHTA, CDR2 FQGNSA, per germline. This CDR3 comprises 16 residues. CDR3 sequence reads: CASSLEHGGYLNEQFF. The CDR3 nucleotides are TGTGCCAGCAGCTTAGAACACGGGGGATATCTCAATGAGCAGTTCTTC.

The chain recombines TRBV28 with TRBJ2-7, with TRBD1 identical over 10 bases. CDR1 is MDHEN and CDR2 is SYDVKM in the germline V gene. CDR3 length equals 17 residues. V trimming: 2 bases; J trimming: 3 bases; junction bases outside the gene matches: 10. Here the CDR3 reads CASSLGDGGQGLYEQYF. CDR3 DNA sequence: TGTGCCAGCAGTTTAGGGGATGGGGGACAGGGGCTCTACGAGCAGTACTTC.

This CDR3 is CASSFGPNNEQFF. CDR3 in DNA: TGTGCCAGCAGTTTCGGCCCTAACAATGAGCAGTTCTTC. This sequence joins TRBV27 and TRBJ2-1; the D is unclear. V lost 3 bases and J lost 5, with 8 bases in between. CDR3 size: 13 residues. Per the germline V gene, CDR1 is MNHEY and CDR2 is SMNVEV (reference sequence).

The genes are TRBV10-1 and TRBJ1-1; D not certain. Germline-derived CDR1 and CDR2 are WNHNN and SYGVQD (reference sequence). There are 13 residues in the CDR3. V lost 2 bases and J 4 bases, leaving 8 bases between the germline ends. The chain's CDR3 is CASSEEEGTEAFF. DNA of the CDR3: TGCGCCAGCAGTGAGGAGGAGGGCACTGAAGCTTTCTTT.

The gene calls are TRBV28 and TRBJ2-4; 8 bases align to TRBD2. V lost 4 bases to trimming and J lost 11 bases; unmatched junction nucleotides: 10. The length of the CDR3 is 14 residues. Germline V gives CDR1 MDHEN, CDR2 SYDVKM. The CDR3 loop reads CASSSLSSGDFQYF. The CDR3 DNA reads TGTGCCAGCAGTTCCTTGAGTAGCGGGGATTTTCAGTACTTC.